This T cell receptor beta chain originates from a study of cytomegalovirus exposure and HLA in healthy donors. Study-level results: Cytomegalovirus-associated status was assigned to more than 150 TCR beta chains. DRB1 showed the most TCR associations and HLA-C the fewest in a later analysis, as rates varied by HLA locus. In a later analysis, CMV-associated beta chains were mostly HLA-associated, it appeared.

With respect to this clone: What it binds is not known. A junction end diverges from the germline sequence, so it may reflect a read error.

Germline V CDR1 and CDR2: MGHRA, YSYEKL. This CDR3 has 15 residues. PCR used 60 Vbeta primers and 13 Jbeta primers. TCRdb's copy holds only in-frame clones and misses some; the assay was immunoSEQ multiplex PCR. Among some 160,000 clones listed, 65% to 85% were seen once. The chain couples TRBV4-1 to TRBJ2-1; 10 bases map to TRBD2. The sample consisted of PBMCs. This clonotype was sampled from a male donor in good health and CMV-seropositive. The DNA for the CDR3 is TGCGCCAGCAGCCAAGAGGGACTAGCGCACAATGGGCAGTTCTTC. Encoded protein: CASSQEGLAHNGQFF.